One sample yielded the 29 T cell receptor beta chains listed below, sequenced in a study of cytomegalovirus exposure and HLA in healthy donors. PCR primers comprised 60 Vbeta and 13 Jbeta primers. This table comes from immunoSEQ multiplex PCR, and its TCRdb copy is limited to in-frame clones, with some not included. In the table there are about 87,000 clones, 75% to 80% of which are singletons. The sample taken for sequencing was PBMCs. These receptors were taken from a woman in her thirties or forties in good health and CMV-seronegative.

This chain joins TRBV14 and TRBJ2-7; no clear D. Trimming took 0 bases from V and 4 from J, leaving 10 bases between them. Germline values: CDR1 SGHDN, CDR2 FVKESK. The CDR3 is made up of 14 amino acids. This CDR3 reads CASSQDLVSYEQYF. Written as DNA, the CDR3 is TGTGCCAGCAGCCAAGATCTAGTTTCTTACGAGCAGTACTTC.

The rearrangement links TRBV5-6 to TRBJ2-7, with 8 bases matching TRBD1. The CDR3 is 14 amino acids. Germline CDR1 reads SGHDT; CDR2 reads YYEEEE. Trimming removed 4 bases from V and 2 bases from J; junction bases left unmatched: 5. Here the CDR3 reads CASSGGTGAYEQYF. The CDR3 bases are TGTGCCAGCAGCGGGGGGACAGGAGCCTACGAGCAGTACTTC.

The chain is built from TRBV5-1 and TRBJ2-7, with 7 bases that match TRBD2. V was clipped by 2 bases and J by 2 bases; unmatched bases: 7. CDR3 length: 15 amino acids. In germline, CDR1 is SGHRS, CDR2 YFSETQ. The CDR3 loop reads CASSFREGITYEQYF. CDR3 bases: TGCGCCAGCAGCTTTAGGGAGGGGATTACCTACGAGCAGTACTTC.

CDR3 sequence (DNA): TGTGCCATCAGTGAAGGGGGCTATAATTCACCCCTCCACTTT. The encoded protein is CAISEGGYNSPLHF. The rearrangement joins TRBV10-3 to TRBJ1-6, with D tentatively TRBD1 (6 bases). CDR1 ENHRY and CDR2 SYGVKD come from the germline V gene. Trimming pared 3 bases from V and 3 bases from J, leaving 6 bases between. This CDR3 contains 14 residues.

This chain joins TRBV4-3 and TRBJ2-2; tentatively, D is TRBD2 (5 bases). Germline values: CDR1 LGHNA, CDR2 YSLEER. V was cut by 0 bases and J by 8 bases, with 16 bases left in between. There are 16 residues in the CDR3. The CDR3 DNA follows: TGCGCCAGCAGCCAAGATCGTGGCGCGTCGGGAGGGGAGCTGTTTTTT. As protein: CASSQDRGASGGELFF.

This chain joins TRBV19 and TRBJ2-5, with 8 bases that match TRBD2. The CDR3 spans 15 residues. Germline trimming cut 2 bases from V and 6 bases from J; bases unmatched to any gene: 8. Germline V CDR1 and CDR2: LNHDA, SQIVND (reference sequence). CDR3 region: CASSISGGAGKTQYF. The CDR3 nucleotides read TGTGCCAGTAGTATATCCGGGGGGGCTGGAAAGACCCAGTACTTC.

The CDR3 loop is CSVVHRVANTEAFF. CDR3 sequence (DNA): TGCAGCGTTGTGCACAGGGTAGCTAACACTGAAGCTTTCTTT. The chain links TRBV29-1 to TRBJ1-1; possible D gene TRBD1, 6 bases. In germline, CDR1 is SQVTM, CDR2 ANQGSEA. V gave up 4 bases and J gave up 2 bases, with 14 bases separating them. The CDR3 loop spans 14 amino acids. The full variable domain, rest sourced from reference TRBV29-1 and TRBJ1-1, is SAVISQKPSRDICQRGTSLTIQCQVDSQVTMMFWYRQQPGQSLTLIATANQGSEATYESGFVIDKFPISRPNLTFSTLTVSNMSPEDSSIYLCSVVHRVANTEAFFGQGTRLTVV.

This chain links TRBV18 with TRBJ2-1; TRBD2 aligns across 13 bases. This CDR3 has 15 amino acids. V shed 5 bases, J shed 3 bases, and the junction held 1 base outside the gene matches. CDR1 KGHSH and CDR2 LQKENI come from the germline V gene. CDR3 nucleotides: TGTGCCAGCTCAGGACTAGCGGGGGACTACAATGAGCAGTTCTTC. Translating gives CASSGLAGDYNEQFF.

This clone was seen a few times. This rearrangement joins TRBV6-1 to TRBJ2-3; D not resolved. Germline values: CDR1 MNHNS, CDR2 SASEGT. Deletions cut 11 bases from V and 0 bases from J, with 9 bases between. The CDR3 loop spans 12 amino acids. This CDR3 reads CALITSTDTQYF. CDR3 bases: TGTGCCCTTATTACTAGCACAGATACGCAGTATTTT.

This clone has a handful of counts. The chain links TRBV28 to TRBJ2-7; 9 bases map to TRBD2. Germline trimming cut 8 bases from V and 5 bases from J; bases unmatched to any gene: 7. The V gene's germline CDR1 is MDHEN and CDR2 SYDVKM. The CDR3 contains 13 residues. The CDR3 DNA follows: TGTGCCAGCGGCTGGACTAGCGTCCACGAGCAGTACTTC. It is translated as CASGWTSVHEQYF. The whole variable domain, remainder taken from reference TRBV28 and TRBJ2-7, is DVKVTQSSRYLVKRTGEKVFLECVQDMDHENMFWYRQDPGLGLRLIYFSYDVKMKEKGDIPEGYSVSREKKERFSLILESASTNQTSMYLCASGWTSVHEQYFGPGTRLTVT.

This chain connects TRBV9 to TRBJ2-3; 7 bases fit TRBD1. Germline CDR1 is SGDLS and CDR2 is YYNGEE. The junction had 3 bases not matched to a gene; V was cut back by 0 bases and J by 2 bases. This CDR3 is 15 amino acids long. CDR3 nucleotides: TGTGCCAGCAGCGTAGGTCAGGGGGACACAGATACGCAGTATTTT. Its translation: CASSVGQGDTDTQYF.

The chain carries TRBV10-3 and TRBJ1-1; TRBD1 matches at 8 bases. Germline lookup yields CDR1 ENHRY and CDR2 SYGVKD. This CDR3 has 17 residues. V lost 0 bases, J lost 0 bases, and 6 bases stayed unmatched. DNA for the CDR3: TGTGCCATCAGTGAGTCTGACGGGACAGGTTTGAACACTGAAGCTTTCTTT. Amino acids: CAISESDGTGLNTEAFF.

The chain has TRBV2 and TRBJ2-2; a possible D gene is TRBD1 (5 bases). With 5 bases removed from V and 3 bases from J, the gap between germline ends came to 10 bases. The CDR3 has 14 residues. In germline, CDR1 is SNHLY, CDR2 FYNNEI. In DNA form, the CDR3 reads TGTGCCAGCAGTAGGGTCAGGGACACCGGGGAGCTGTTTTTT. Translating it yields CASSRVRDTGELFF.

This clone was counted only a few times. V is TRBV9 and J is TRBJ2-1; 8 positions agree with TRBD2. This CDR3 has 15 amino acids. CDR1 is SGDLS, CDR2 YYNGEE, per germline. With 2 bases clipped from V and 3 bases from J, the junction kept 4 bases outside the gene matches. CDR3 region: CASSVSGDLYNEQFF. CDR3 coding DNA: TGTGCCAGCAGCGTTAGCGGGGATCTCTACAATGAGCAGTTCTTC. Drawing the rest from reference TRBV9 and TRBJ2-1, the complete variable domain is DSGVTQTPKHLITATGQRVTLRCSPRSGDLSVYWYQQSLDQGLQFLIQYYNGEERAKGNILERFSAQQFPDLHSELNLSSLELGDSALYFCASSVSGDLYNEQFFGPGTRLTVL.

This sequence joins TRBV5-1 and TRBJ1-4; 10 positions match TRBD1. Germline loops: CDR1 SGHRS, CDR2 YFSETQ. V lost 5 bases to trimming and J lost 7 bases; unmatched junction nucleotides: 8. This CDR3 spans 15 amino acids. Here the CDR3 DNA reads TGCGCCAGCAGGGACAGGGGGAGGCAGGGTGAAAAACTGTTTTTT. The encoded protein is CASRDRGRQGEKLFF.

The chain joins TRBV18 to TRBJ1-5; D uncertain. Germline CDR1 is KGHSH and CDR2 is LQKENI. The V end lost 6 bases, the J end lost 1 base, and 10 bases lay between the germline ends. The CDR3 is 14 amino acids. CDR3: CASSPGLSNQPQHF. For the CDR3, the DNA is TGTGCCAGCTCCCCCGGACTCAGCAATCAGCCCCAGCATTTT.

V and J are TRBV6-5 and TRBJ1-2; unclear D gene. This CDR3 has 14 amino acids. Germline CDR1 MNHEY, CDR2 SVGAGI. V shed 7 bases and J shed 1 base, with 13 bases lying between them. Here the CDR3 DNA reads TGTGCCAGCACCCCCAACGGGGATAACTATGGCTACACCTTC. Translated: CASTPNGDNYGYTF.

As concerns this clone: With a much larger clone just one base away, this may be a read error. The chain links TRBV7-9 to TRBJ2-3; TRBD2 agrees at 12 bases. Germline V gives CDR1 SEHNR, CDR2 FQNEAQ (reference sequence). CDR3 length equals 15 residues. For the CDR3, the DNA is TGTGCCAGCAGCCTAGCGGGGGGGAGCACAGATACGCAGTATTTT. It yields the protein CASSLAGGSTDTQYF. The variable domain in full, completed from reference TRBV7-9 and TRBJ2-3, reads DTGVSQNPRHKITKRGQNVTFRCDPISEHNRLYWYRQTLGQGPEFLTYFQNEAQLEKSRLLSDRFSAERPKGSFSTLEIQRTEQGDSAMYLCASSLAGGSTDTQYFGPGTRLTVL.

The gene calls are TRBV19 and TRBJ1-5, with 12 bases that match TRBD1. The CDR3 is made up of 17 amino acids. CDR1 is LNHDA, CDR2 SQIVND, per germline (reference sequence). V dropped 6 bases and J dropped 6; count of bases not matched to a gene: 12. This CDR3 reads CASSKGWGQGAVQPQHF. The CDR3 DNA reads TGTGCCAGTAGCAAGGGGTGGGGACAGGGGGCGGTTCAGCCCCAGCATTTT.

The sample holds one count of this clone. The DNA for the CDR3 is TGTGCCAGCAGCGTAGCCGGTCCTAACACTGAAGCTTTCTTT. This codes for CASSVAGPNTEAFF. The V gene is TRBV9, the J gene TRBJ1-1; D is unresolved. V lost 0 bases to trimming and J lost 2 bases, with 8 bases between them. This CDR3 has 14 amino acids. CDR1 is SGDLS and CDR2 is YYNGEE in the germline V gene.

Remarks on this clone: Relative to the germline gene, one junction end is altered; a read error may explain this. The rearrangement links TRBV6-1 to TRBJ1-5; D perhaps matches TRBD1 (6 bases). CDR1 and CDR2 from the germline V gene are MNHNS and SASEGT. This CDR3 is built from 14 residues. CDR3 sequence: CASSPGQFNQPQNF. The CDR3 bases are TGTGCCAGCAGTCCCGGACAGTTCAATCAGCCCCAGAATTTT.

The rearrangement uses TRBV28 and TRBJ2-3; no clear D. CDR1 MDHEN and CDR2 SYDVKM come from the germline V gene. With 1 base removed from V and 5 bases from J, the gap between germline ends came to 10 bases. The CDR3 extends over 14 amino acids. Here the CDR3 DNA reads TGTGCCAGCAGTTTATCCTCTCTTCGAGATACGCAGTATTTT. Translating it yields CASSLSSLRDTQYF.

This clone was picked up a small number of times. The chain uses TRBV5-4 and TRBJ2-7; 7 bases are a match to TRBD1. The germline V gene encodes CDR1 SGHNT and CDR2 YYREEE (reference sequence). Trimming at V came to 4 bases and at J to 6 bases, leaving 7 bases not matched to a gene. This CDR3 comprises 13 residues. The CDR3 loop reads CASSHRDRGEQYF. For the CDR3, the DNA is TGTGCCAGCAGCCACCGGGACAGAGGCGAGCAGTACTTC.

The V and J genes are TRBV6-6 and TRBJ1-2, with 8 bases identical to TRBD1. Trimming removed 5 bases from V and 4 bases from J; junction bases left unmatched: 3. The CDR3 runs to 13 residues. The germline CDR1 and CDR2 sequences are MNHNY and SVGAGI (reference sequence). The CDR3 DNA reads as TGTGCCAGCAGTCAGGGACAGGCCTATGGCTACACCTTC. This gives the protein CASSQGQAYGYTF.

CDR3 sequence (DNA): TGTGCCAGCAGCATTCGAGCGACTGGGGCCAACGTCCTGACTTTC. This translates into CASSIRATGANVLTF. The chain uses TRBV5-4 and TRBJ2-6; no definite D call. Deletions cut 4 bases from V and 2 bases from J, with 10 bases between. The CDR3 runs 15 residues. Germline V gene lookup returns CDR1 SGHNT and CDR2 YYREEE (reference sequence).

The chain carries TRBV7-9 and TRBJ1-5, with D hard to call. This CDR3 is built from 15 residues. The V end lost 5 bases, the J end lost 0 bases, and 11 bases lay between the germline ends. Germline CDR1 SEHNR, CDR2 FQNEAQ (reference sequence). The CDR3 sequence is CASSENTNSNQPQHF. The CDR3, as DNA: TGTGCCAGCAGCGAAAACACTAATAGCAATCAGCCCCAGCATTTT.

CDR3 residues: CASSLPGQGVDEQYF. For the CDR3, the DNA is TGTGCCAGCAGCCTACCGGGACAGGGGGTCGACGAGCAGTACTTC. The chain employs TRBV6-5 and TRBJ2-7; TRBD1 matches at 11 bases. The CDR3 has 15 amino acids. Germline V gives CDR1 MNHEY, CDR2 SVGAGI. V dropped 6 bases and J dropped 5; count of bases not matched to a gene: 9.

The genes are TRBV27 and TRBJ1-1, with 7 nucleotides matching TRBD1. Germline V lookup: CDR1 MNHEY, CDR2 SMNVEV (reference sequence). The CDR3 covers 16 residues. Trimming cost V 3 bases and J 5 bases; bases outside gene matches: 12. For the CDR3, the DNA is TGTGCCAGCAGTTTTGACCCGAGGGGGCGGCGGACTGAAGCTTTCTTT. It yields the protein CASSFDPRGRRTEAFF.

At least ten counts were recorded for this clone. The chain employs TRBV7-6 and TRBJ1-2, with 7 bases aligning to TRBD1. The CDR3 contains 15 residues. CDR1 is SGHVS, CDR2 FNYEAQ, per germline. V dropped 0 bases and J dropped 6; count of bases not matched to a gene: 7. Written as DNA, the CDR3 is TGTGCCAGCAGCTTAGCCCCTGCGAGGGGGCATGGCTACACCTTC. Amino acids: CASSLAPARGHGYTF.